This T cell receptor (beta chain) was identified in a study of T-cell reconstitution after alpha-beta-depleted transplantation in children. This clonotype was observed a few times. This sample's TCRbeta library carried unique molecular identifier barcodes. In TCRdb, the PCR reads were re-called with MiXCR into one record per CDR3 protein. The sample records some 530,000 distinct CDR3 sequences, roughly an eighth being singletons. J lost 2 bases, V lost 10 bases, and 12 bases had no gene match. The CDR3 is made up of 15 amino acids. The chain is built from TRBV12-3 or TRBV12-4 and TRBJ2-3; 7 nucleotides agree with TRBD1. The receptor's source is a human donor who donated a stem cell graft to a child with combined immunodeficiency. The input for sequencing was PBMCs from the stem cell graft donor, taken from the stem cell graft. CDR3 sequence: CATKQGRDFTDTQYF. CDR3 sequence (DNA): TGTGCCACCAAACAGGGGCGAGATTTCACAGATACGCAGTATTTT.